This T cell receptor beta chain was recorded in a study of cytomegalovirus exposure and HLA in healthy donors. The PCR made use of 60 Vbeta and 13 Jbeta primers. TCRdb's copy holds only in-frame clones and misses some; the assay was immunoSEQ multiplex PCR. Of 150,000 to 200,000 clones listed, approximately 80% are singletons. The CDR3 is 15 amino acids. Per germline, CDR1 LNHNV and CDR2 YYDKDF (reference sequence). V lost 5 bases to trimming and J lost 3 bases; unmatched junction nucleotides: 8. The chain uses TRBV15 and TRBJ2-3, with 7 bases identical to TRBD1. Sequenced material: PBMCs. This sequence was found in a woman aged 50 to 65 in good health and CMV-seronegative. The CDR3 is CATSGGQQRTDTQYF. CDR3 DNA: TGTGCCACCAGCGGGGGACAGCAGAGAACAGATACGCAGTATTTT. The full variable domain, in which reference TRBV15 and TRBJ2-3 provide the parts outside the CDR3, is DAMVIQNPRYQVTQFGKPVTLSCSQTLNHNVMYWYQQKSSQAPKLLFHYYDKDFNNEADTPDNFQSRRPNTSFCFLDIRSPGLGDTAMYLCATSGGQQRTDTQYFGPGTRLTVL.